These 8 T cell receptor beta chains share one sample of origin, sequenced in a study of T-cell memory formation after mild COVID-19. TCRdb called the 5' RACE reads again in MiXCR, with one record for every CDR3 protein. The data show a few hundred thousand distinct CDR3 sequences, with over 13% seen just once and around 22% held by the top ten. The specimen was PBMCs or a T cell subset sorted from them (not recorded which). These TCRs come from a young man who had mild COVID-19 (a few samples of this study predate the infection). Cell type and time point are not known.

V usage is TRBV5-1 and J usage is TRBJ2-3; D gene ambiguous. The CDR3 loop spans 13 amino acids. V was pared by 1 base and J by 5 bases, with 8 bases between. Germline V gene data show CDR1 as SGHRS and CDR2 as YFSETQ. The CDR3 loop reads CASSLNGLDTQYF. The DNA of the CDR3 is TGCGCCAGCAGCTTGAACGGCCTAGATACGCAGTATTTT.

The rearrangement links TRBV2 to TRBJ2-5; TRBD2 matches 12 bases. CDR1 SNHLY and CDR2 FYNNEI come from the germline V gene. This CDR3 contains 16 residues. V was clipped by 4 bases and J by 5 bases; unmatched bases: 8. The CDR3 loop reads CASSVASGGAVETQYF. As DNA, the CDR3 is TGTGCCAGCAGTGTGGCTAGCGGGGGGGCCGTCGAGACCCAGTACTTC.

This chain links TRBV7-9 with TRBJ2-5, with 8 bases aligning to TRBD2. Per germline, CDR1 SEHNR and CDR2 FQNEAQ (reference sequence). Trimming at V came to 3 bases and at J to 4 bases, leaving 7 bases not matched to a gene. This CDR3 comprises 15 residues. The CDR3 sequence is CASSFWTSQRETQYF. The CDR3 DNA reads TGTGCCAGCAGCTTCTGGACTAGCCAGAGAGAGACCCAGTACTTC.

Ten or more counts support this clonotype. J is TRBJ2-5 and V is TRBV5-1, with D possibly called TRBD1 or TRBD2 (5 bases each). The CDR3 extends over 15 amino acids. Germline lookup yields CDR1 SGHRS and CDR2 YFSETQ. V dropped 5 bases and J dropped 1 base, with 15 bases sitting between them. CDR3 sequence: CASRSAGTTQETQYF. The CDR3 region has the DNA TGCGCCAGCAGATCCGCCGGGACCACCCAAGAGACCCAGTACTTC.

The V and J genes are TRBV6-2 or TRBV6-3 and TRBJ2-1; TRBD2 is a possible D gene (7 bases). Germline values: CDR1 MNHEY, CDR2 SVGEGT. V was clipped by 2 bases and J by 2 bases, with 10 bases between them. CDR3 length equals 15 residues. The CDR3: CASSYGGATYNEQFF. The CDR3 DNA follows: TGTGCCAGCAGTTACGGGGGGGCTACCTACAATGAGCAGTTCTTC.

This clonotype has just a few counts. The chain carries TRBV27 and TRBJ2-7, with D unresolved. Trimming shortened V by 5 bases and J by 4 bases, and 15 bases separated the two germline ends. CDR1 and CDR2 (germline): MNHEY, SMNVEV (reference sequence). The CDR3 has 14 amino acids. DNA of the CDR3: TGTGCCAGCAGTCAGAGGCTATTCGATTACGAGCAGTACTTC. It is translated as CASSQRLFDYEQYF.

The rearrangement uses TRBV28 and TRBJ1-6, with D unclear. CDR1 MDHEN and CDR2 SYDVKM come from the germline V gene. Between the trimmed V and J ends, which lost 2 bases and 14 bases, there was a span of 10 bases. CDR3 length: 12 residues. The CDR3 spells CASSLTLSTLHF. CDR3 sequence (DNA): TGTGCCAGCAGTTTAACCCTCTCTACCCTCCACTTT.

This clonotype was counted a few times. The chain has TRBV7-9 and TRBJ2-5; 7 bases agree with TRBD2. Trimming removed 5 bases from V and 2 bases from J; junction bases left unmatched: 8. The CDR3 is 15 amino acids. Per the germline V gene, CDR1 is SEHNR and CDR2 is FQNEAQ (reference sequence). The CDR3, as DNA: TGTGCCAGCAGCGCCGAAGCGGGGAGGCAAGAGACCCAGTACTTC. Its translation is CASSAEAGRQETQYF.